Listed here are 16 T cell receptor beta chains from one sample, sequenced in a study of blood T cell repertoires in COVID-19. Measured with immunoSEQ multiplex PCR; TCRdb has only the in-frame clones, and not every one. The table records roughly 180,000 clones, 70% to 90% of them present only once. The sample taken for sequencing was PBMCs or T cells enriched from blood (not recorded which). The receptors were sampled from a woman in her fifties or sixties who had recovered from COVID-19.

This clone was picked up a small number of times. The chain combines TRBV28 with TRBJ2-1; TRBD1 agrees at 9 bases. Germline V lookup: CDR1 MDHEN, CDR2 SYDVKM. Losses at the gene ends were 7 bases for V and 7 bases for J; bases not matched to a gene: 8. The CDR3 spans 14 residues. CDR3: CASKWTGVPNEQFF. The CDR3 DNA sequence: TGTGCCAGCAAGTGGACAGGGGTTCCGAATGAGCAGTTCTTC. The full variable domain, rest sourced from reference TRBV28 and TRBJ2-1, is DVKVTQSSRYLVKRTGEKVFLECVQDMDHENMFWYRQDPGLGLRLIYFSYDVKMKEKGDIPEGYSVSREKKERFSLILESASTNQTSMYLCASKWTGVPNEQFFGPGTRLTVL.

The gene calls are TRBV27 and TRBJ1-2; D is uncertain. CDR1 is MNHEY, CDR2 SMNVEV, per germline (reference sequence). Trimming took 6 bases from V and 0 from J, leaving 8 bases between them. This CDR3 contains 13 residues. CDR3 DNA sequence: TGTGCCAGCAGGTTCGGTTCTAACTATGGCTACACCTTC. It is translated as CASRFGSNYGYTF.

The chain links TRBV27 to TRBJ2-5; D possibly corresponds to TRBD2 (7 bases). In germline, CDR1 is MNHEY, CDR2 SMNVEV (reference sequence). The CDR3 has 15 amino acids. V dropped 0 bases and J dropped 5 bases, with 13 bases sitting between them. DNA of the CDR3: TGTGCCAGCAGTTTATCGTTCGGGGGGCAGGAGACCCAGTACTTC. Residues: CASSLSFGGQETQYF.

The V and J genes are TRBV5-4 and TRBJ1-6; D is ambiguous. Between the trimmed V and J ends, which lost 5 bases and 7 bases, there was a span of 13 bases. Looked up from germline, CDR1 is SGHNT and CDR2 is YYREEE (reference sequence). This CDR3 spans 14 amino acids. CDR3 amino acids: CASSSWGVNSPLHF. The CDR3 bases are TGTGCCAGCAGTTCCTGGGGAGTAAATTCACCCCTCCACTTT.

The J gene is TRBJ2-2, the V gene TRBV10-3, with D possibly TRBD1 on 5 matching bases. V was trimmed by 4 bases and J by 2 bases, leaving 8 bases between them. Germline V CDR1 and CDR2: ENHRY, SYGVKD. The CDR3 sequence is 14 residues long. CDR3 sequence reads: CAISATVNTGELFF. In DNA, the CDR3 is TGTGCCATCAGTGCGACAGTCAACACCGGGGAGCTGTTTTTT.

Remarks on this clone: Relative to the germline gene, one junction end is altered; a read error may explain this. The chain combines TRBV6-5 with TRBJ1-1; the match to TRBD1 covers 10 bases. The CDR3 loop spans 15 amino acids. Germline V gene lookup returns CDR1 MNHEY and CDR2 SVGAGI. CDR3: CASSSLTGGETEVFF. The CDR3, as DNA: TGTGCCAGCAGTTCATTGACAGGGGGCGAAACTGAAGTTTTCTTT.

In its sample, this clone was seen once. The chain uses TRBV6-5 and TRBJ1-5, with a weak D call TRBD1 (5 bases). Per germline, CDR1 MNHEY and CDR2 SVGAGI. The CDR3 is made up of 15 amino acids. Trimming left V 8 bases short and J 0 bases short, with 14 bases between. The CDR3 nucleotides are TGTGCCAGCTGGGAGGGGACCAATAGCAATCAGCCCCAGCATTTT. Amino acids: CASWEGTNSNQPQHF.

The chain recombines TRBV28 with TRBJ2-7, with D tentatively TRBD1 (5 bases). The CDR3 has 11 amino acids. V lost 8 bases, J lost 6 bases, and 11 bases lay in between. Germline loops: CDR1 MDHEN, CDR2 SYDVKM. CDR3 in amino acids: CASSRVGEQYV. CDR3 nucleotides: TGTGCCAGCTCCAGGGTAGGCGAGCAGTACGTC.

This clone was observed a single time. CDR3 nucleotide sequence: TGTGCCAGCAGCGTGTCCGATAGCGGGGTTGGCGGGGAGCTGTTTTTT. Its translation is CASSVSDSGVGGELFF. J is TRBJ2-2 and V is TRBV9; 8 bases map to TRBD2. The CDR3 is made up of 16 amino acids. CDR1 and CDR2 (germline): SGDLS, YYNGEE. The V and J ends lost 2 bases and 7 bases, in that order; junction bases with no gene match: 10.

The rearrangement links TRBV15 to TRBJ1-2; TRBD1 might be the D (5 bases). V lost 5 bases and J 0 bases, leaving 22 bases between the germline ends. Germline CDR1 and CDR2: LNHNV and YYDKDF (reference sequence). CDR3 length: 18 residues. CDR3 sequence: CATSEKQASLSANYGYTF. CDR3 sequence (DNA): TGTGCCACCAGCGAAAAACAGGCCTCTCTTTCGGCTAACTATGGCTACACCTTC.

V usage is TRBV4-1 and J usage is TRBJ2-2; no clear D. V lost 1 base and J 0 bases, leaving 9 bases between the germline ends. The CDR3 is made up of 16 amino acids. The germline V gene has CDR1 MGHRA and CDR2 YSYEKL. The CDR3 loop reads CASSQVLATNTGELFF. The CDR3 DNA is TGCGCCAGCAGCCAAGTTCTGGCCACGAACACCGGGGAGCTGTTTTTT.

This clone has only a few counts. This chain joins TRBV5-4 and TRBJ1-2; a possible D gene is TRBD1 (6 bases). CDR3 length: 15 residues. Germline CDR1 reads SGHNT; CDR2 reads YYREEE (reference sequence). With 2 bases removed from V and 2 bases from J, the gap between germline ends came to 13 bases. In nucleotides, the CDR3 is TGTGCCAGCAGCTTTGGGCAAGGGGGAAACTATGGCTACACCTTC. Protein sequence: CASSFGQGGNYGYTF.

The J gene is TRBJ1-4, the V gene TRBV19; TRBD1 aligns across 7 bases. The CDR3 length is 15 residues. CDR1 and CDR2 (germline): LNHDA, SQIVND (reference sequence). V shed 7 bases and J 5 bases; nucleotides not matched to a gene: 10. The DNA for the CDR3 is TGTGCCAGTAACACTCGGACAGGATTGAATGAAAAACTGTTTTTT. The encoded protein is CASNTRTGLNEKLFF.

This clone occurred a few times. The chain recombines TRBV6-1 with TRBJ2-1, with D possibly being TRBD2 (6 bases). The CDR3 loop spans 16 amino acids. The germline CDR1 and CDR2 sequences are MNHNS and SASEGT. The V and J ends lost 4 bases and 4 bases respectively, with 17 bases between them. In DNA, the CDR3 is TGTGCCAGCAGTGCAACGGGCGGGAACACGTACAATGAGCAGTTCTTC. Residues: CASSATGGNTYNEQFF.

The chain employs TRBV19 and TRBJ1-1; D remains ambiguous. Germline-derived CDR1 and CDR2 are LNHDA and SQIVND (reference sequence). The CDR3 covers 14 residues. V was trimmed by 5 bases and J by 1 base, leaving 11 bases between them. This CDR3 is CASSLWEGNTEAFF. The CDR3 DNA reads TGTGCCAGTAGTCTTTGGGAGGGGAACACTGAAGCTTTCTTT.

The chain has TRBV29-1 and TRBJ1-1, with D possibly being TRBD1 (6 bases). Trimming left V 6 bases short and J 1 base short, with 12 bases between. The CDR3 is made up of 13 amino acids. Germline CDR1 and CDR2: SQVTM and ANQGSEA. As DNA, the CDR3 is TGCAGCGTACTACAGACAGGGAACACTGAAGCTTTCTTT. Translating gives CSVLQTGNTEAFF. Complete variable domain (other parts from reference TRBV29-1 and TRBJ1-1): SAVISQKPSRDICQRGTSLTIQCQVDSQVTMMFWYRQQPGQSLTLIATANQGSEATYESGFVIDKFPISRPNLTFSTLTVSNMSPEDSSIYLCSVLQTGNTEAFFGQGTRLTVV.